Listed here are 17 T cell receptor beta chains from one sample, sequenced in a study of blood T cell repertoires in COVID-19. Data came from immunoSEQ multiplex PCR; TCRdb stores just in-frame clones and leaves some out. The table includes 110,000 or so clones, 85% detected once. Material: peripheral blood. The receptor source for this set is a human donor in a cohort sampled during active COVID-19.

This clone was seen only once. The J gene is TRBJ2-1, the V gene TRBV9; 7 bases fit TRBD1. This CDR3 region has 13 residues. J lost 8 bases, V lost 4 bases, and 6 bases had no gene match. Germline CDR1 and CDR2: SGDLS and YYNGEE. The CDR3 DNA follows: TGTGCCAGCAGCTACAGGGGCGGCTATGAGCAGTTCTTC. Protein sequence: CASSYRGGYEQFF.

The rearrangement joins TRBV15 to TRBJ2-7; TRBD1 agrees at 8 bases. Germline V gives CDR1 LNHNV, CDR2 YYDKDF (reference sequence). V shed 2 bases, J shed 4 bases, and the junction held 7 bases outside the gene matches. The CDR3 is 15 residues long. CDR3 sequence (DNA): TGTGCCACCAGCAGATCTAGGACAGGGTTTTACGAGCAGTACTTC. Residues: CATSRSRTGFYEQYF.

The chain recombines TRBV6-6 with TRBJ2-7; TRBD1 matches at 7 bases. This CDR3 region has 14 residues. The V gene's germline CDR1 is MNHNY and CDR2 SVGAGI (reference sequence). With 4 bases clipped from V and 2 bases from J, the junction kept 5 bases outside the gene matches. This CDR3 is CASSSPGQPYEQYF. The DNA for the CDR3 is TGTGCCAGCAGTTCACCGGGACAGCCCTACGAGCAGTACTTC.

The chain couples TRBV5-1 to TRBJ2-7; 9 nucleotides align to TRBD2. Germline V gene data show CDR1 as SGHRS and CDR2 as YFSETQ. This CDR3 comprises 15 residues. V lost 2 bases and J lost 5; bases outside the gene matches: 8. The CDR3: CASSFPTSGLNEQYF. CDR3 bases: TGCGCCAGCAGCTTCCCGACTAGCGGACTTAACGAGCAGTACTTC. Filled out from reference TRBV5-1 and TRBJ2-7, the complete variable domain reads KAGVTQTPRYLIKTRGQQVTLSCSPISGHRSVSWYQQTPGQGLQFLFEYFSETQRNKGNFPGRFSGRQFSNSRSEMNVSTLELGDSALYLCASSFPTSGLNEQYFGPGTRLTVT.

This rearrangement joins TRBV6-6 to TRBJ1-1; 8 positions match TRBD1. The V segment lost 6 bases and the J segment 10 bases; nucleotides outside the gene matches: 7. The CDR3 extends over 12 amino acids. From germline, CDR1 is MNHNY and CDR2 SVGAGI (reference sequence). CDR3 loop: CASRLRGRRAFF. CDR3 coding DNA: TGTGCCAGCAGACTCAGGGGGCGAAGAGCTTTCTTT.

V gene TRBV9 combines with J gene TRBJ2-1; TRBD2 aligns across 15 bases. The CDR3 is 19 amino acids. In germline, CDR1 is SGDLS, CDR2 YYNGEE. J gave up 0 bases and V 2 bases, and 6 bases lay outside the gene matches. This CDR3 reads CASSVRTSGGAFSYNEQFF. In DNA form, the CDR3 reads TGTGCCAGCAGCGTGCGGACTAGCGGGGGGGCCTTCTCCTACAATGAGCAGTTCTTC.

The V gene is TRBV7-2, the J gene TRBJ2-1; 14 nucleotides align to TRBD2. The CDR3 loop spans 19 amino acids. The germline V gene encodes CDR1 SGHTA and CDR2 FQGNSA. V lost 4 bases, J lost 0 bases, and 8 bases stayed unmatched. The CDR3 DNA follows: TGTGCCAGCAGCTCCGGGACTAGCGGGGGATATAGCTCCTACAATGAGCAGTTCTTC. This gives the protein CASSSGTSGGYSSYNEQFF.

J is TRBJ2-7 and V is TRBV5-1, with TRBD1 matching 8 bases. The CDR3 sequence is 19 residues long. V shed 3 bases and J 5 bases; nucleotides not matched to a gene: 22. Germline V lookup: CDR1 SGHRS, CDR2 YFSETQ. In DNA, the CDR3 is TGCGCCAGCAGCTCCGCAGGGGGCGGCTTCCTAACAAAGAGCGACGAGCAGTACTTC. Protein product: CASSSAGGGFLTKSDEQYF.

V gene TRBV5-1 combines with J gene TRBJ2-7; TRBD2 agrees at 8 bases. Germline values: CDR1 SGHRS, CDR2 YFSETQ. The ends lost 0 bases at V and 0 bases at J; junction bases unmatched: 2. The CDR3 is made up of 15 amino acids. The CDR3 DNA follows: TGCGCCAGCAGCTTGGTAGCGGGGAGCTCCTACGAGCAGTACTTC. This translates into CASSLVAGSSYEQYF. Together with reference TRBV5-1 and TRBJ2-7, the CDR3 gives the full variable domain: KAGVTQTPRYLIKTRGQQVTLSCSPISGHRSVSWYQQTPGQGLQFLFEYFSETQRNKGNFPGRFSGRQFSNSRSEMNVSTLELGDSALYLCASSLVAGSSYEQYFGPGTRLTVT.

As DNA, the CDR3 is TGTGCCAGCAGCCAAGGAGGTATCTACGAGCAGTACTTC. It yields the protein CASSQGGIYEQYF. This sequence joins TRBV3-1 (or the pseudogene TRBV3-2) and TRBJ2-7, with D unresolved. The CDR3 is made up of 13 amino acids. Trimming took off 1 base at V and 3 bases at J, with 7 bases between the two ends. Germline assignment: CDR1 LGHDT and CDR2 YNNKEL (reference sequence).

This chain uses TRBV15 with TRBJ1-2; the D gene is possibly TRBD1 (5 bases). Trimming pared 4 bases from V and 2 bases from J, leaving 11 bases between. The CDR3 loop spans 14 amino acids. Germline V lookup: CDR1 LNHNV, CDR2 YYDKDF (reference sequence). The CDR3 loop is CATSIGGENYGYTF. CDR3 nucleotide sequence: TGTGCCACCAGCATTGGGGGGGAAAACTATGGCTACACCTTC.

This clone was observed once. This chain connects TRBV4-3 to TRBJ1-6, with D maybe TRBD1 (5 bases). V shed 4 bases and J shed 7 bases, with 14 bases lying between them. CDR3 length equals 15 residues. The germline gives CDR1 LGHNA, CDR2 YSLEER. This chain's CDR3 is CASSPGAGRNSPLHF. CDR3 coding DNA: TGCGCCAGCAGCCCCGGGGCAGGGAGGAATTCACCCCTCCACTTT.

The chain has TRBV5-1 and TRBJ2-2; maybe TRBD1 (7 bases). Looked up from germline, CDR1 is SGHRS and CDR2 is YFSETQ. The CDR3 contains 15 residues. Trimming took off 4 bases at V and 5 bases at J, with 15 bases between the two ends. CDR3 DNA: TGCGCCAGCAGCGGGGGGACAGTCGGGACCGGGGAGCTGTTTTTT. Its protein product is CASSGGTVGTGELFF.

V usage is TRBV5-5 and J usage is TRBJ2-7, with D perhaps matching TRBD1 (6 bases). V lost 6 bases and J lost 2, with 15 bases in between. Germline lookup yields CDR1 SGHKS and CDR2 YYEKEE (reference sequence). The CDR3 runs to 14 residues. Written as DNA, the CDR3 is TGTGCCAGCAACGAACAGGGTCTTCCCTACGAGCAGTACTTC. As protein: CASNEQGLPYEQYF.

The rearrangement links TRBV28 to TRBJ1-5; D is ambiguous. From germline, CDR1 is MDHEN and CDR2 SYDVKM. Trimming pared 5 bases from V and 4 bases from J, leaving 18 bases between. The CDR3 consists of 16 residues. CDR3 coding DNA: TGTGCCAGCAGTATCTTCAGAAGGCAGGTTAATCAGCCCCAGCATTTT. Translating gives CASSIFRRQVNQPQHF.

The V and J genes are TRBV5-1 and TRBJ2-1; no reliable D call. V was clipped by 1 base and J by 5 bases, with 13 bases between them. The CDR3 runs to 15 residues. Looked up from germline, CDR1 is SGHRS and CDR2 is YFSETQ. CDR3 region: CASSLYGQANNEQFF. CDR3 in DNA: TGCGCCAGCAGCTTGTATGGGCAGGCCAACAATGAGCAGTTCTTC.

This rearrangement joins TRBV6-2 or TRBV6-3 to TRBJ1-3; D is ambiguous. V lost 2 bases, J lost 11 bases, and 16 bases lay in between. There are 14 residues in the CDR3. Germline lookup yields CDR1 MNHEY and CDR2 SVGEGT. This CDR3 is CASSYAALGWPIYF. The CDR3 DNA reads as TGTGCCAGCAGTTACGCGGCCCTTGGGTGGCCCATATATTTT.